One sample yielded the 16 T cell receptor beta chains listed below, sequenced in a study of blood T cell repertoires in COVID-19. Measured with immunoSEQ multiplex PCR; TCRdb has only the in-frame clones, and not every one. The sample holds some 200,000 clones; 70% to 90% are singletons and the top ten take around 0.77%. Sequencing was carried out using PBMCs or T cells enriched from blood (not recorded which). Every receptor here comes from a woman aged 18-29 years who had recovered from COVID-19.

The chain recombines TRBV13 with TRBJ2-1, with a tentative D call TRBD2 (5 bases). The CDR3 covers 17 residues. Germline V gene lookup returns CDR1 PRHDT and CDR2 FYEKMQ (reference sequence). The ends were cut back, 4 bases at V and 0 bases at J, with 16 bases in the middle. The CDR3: CASSWTPVGSSYNEQFF. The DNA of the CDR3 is TGTGCCAGCAGCTGGACCCCTGTGGGGAGCTCCTACAATGAGCAGTTCTTC.

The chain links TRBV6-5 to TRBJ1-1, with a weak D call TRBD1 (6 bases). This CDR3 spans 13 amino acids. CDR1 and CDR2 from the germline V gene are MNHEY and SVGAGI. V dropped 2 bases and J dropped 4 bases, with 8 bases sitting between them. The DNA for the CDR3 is TGTGCCAGCAGTTACGTGGGGGCCACTGAAGCTTTCTTT. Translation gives CASSYVGATEAFF.

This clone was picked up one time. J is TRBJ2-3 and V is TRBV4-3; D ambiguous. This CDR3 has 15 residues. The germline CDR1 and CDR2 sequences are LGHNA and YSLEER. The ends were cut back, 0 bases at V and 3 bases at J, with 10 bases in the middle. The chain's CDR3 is CASSQDWRRTDTQYF. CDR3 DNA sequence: TGCGCCAGCAGCCAAGATTGGAGACGGACAGATACGCAGTATTTT.

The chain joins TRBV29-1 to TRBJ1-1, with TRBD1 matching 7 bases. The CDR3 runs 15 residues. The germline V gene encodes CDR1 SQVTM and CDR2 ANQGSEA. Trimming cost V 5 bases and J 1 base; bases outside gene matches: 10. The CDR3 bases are TGCAGCGTTCACCCGGGACAGCTCAAGAACACTGAAGCTTTCTTT. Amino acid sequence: CSVHPGQLKNTEAFF.

Here the CDR3 DNA reads TGTGCCAGCAGCCGACCGGGACTAGCAGCAAGGTCGACCGGGGAGCTGTTTTTT. It encodes CASSRPGLAARSTGELFF. The chain recombines TRBV3-1 (or the pseudogene TRBV3-2) with TRBJ2-2; 9 nucleotides match TRBD2. With 4 bases clipped from V and 5 bases from J, the junction kept 14 bases outside the gene matches. CDR3 length: 18 residues. Germline lookup yields CDR1 LGHDT and CDR2 YNNKEL (reference sequence).

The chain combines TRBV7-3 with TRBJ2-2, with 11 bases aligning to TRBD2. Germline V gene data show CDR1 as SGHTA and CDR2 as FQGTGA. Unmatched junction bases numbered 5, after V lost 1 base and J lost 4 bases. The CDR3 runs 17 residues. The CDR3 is CASSLNPLAGGTGELFF. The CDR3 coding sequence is TGTGCCAGCAGCTTAAACCCCCTAGCGGGAGGCACCGGGGAGCTGTTTTTT. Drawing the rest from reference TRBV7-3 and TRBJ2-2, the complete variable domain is GAGVSQTPSNKVTEKGKYVELRCDPISGHTALYWYRQSLGQGPEFLIYFQGTGAADDSGLPNDRFFAVRPEGSVSTLKIQRTERGDSAVYLCASSLNPLAGGTGELFFGEGSRLTVL.

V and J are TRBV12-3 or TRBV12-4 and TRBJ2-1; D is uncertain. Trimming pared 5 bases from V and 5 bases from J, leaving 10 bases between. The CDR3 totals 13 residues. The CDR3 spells CASSAHYDNEQFF. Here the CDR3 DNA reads TGTGCCAGCAGTGCTCACTACGACAATGAGCAGTTCTTC.

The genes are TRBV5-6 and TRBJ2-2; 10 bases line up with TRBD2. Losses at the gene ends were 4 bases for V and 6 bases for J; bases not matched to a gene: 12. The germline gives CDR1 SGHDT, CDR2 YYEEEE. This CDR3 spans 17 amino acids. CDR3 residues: CASSQRSGRAEAGELFF. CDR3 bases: TGTGCCAGCAGCCAAAGAAGCGGGAGGGCAGAGGCCGGGGAGCTGTTTTTT.

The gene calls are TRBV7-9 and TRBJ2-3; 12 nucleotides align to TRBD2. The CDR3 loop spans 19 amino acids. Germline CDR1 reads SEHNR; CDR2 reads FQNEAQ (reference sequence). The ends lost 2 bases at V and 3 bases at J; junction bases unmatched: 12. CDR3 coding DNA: TGTGCCAGCAGCTTAACCCTAGCGGGAGGGCCAGAGATGACAGATACGCAGTATTTT. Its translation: CASSLTLAGGPEMTDTQYF.

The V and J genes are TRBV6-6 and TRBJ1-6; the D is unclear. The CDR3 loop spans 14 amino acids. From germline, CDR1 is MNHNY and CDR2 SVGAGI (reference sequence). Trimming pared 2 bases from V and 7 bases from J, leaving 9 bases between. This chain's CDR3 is CASSYNQANSPLHF. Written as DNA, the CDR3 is TGTGCCAGCAGTTACAACCAGGCGAATTCACCCCTCCACTTT.

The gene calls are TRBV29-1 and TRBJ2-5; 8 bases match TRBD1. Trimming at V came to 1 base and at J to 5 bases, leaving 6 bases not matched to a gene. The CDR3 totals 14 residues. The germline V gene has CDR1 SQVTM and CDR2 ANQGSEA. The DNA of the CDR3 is TGCAGCGTTGAAGGCGGCAGGGGGCTGGAGACCCAGTACTTC. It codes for CSVEGGRGLETQYF.

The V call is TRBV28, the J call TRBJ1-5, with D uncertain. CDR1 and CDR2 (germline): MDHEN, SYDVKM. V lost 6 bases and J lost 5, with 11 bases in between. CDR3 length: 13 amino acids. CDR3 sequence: CASSPRAYQPQHF. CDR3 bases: TGTGCCAGCAGCCCGAGGGCTTATCAGCCCCAGCATTTT. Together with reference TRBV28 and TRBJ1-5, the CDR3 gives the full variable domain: DVKVTQSSRYLVKRTGEKVFLECVQDMDHENMFWYRQDPGLGLRLIYFSYDVKMKEKGDIPEGYSVSREKKERFSLILESASTNQTSMYLCASSPRAYQPQHFGDGTRLSIL.

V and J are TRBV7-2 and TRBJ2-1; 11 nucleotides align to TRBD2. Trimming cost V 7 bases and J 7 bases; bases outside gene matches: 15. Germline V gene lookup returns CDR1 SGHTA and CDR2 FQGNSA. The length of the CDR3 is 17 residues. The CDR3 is CASTLTTLAGGGNEQFF. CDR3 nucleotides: TGTGCCAGCACCCTTACCACTTTAGCGGGAGGGGGTAATGAGCAGTTCTTC.

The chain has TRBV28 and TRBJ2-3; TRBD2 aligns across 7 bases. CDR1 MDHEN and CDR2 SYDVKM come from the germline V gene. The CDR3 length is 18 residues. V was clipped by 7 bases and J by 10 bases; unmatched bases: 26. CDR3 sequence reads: CASIPEGLAGAESGAQYF. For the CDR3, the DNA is TGTGCCAGCATCCCTGAAGGGCTCGCGGGAGCGGAGAGTGGTGCGCAGTATTTT.

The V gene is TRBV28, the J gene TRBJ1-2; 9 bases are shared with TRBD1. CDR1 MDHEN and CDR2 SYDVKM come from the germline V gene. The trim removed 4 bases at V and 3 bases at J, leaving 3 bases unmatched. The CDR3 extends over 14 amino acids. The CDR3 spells CASSSGTGHYGYTF. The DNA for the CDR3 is TGTGCCAGCAGTTCCGGGACAGGGCACTATGGCTACACCTTC.

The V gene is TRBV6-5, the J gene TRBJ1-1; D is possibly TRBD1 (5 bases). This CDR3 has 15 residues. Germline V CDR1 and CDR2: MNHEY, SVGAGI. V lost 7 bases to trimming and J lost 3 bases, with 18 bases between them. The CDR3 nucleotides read TGTGCCAGCATAAGGCCTTACCTCAGGGACACTGAAGCTTTCTTT. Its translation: CASIRPYLRDTEAFF.